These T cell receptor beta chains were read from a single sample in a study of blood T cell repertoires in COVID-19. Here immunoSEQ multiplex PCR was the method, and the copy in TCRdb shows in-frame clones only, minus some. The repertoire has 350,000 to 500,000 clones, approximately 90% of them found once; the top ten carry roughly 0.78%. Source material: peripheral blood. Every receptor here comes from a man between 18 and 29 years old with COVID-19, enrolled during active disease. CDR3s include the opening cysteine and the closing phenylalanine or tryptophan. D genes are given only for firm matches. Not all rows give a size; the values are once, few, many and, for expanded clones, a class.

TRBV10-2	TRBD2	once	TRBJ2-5	CASSESLAGGQETQYF	TGCGCCAGCAGTGAGTCGTTAGCGGGGGGGCAAGAGACCCAGTACTTC
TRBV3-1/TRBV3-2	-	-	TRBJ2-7	CASSQVNGIHEQYF	TGTGCCAGCAGCCAAGTGAACGGGATTCACGAGCAGTACTTC
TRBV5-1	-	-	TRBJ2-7	CASSFPETDSYEQYF	TGCGCCAGCAGCTTCCCCGAGACAGATTCCTACGAGCAGTACTTC
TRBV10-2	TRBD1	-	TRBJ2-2	CASRYQGARSGELFF	TGCGCCAGCAGGTATCAGGGGGCGCGAAGCGGGGAGCTGTTTTTT
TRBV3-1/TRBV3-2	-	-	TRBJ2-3	CASSQDSAGNTDTQYF	TGTGCCAGCAGCCAAGATAGCGCGGGTAACACAGATACGCAGTATTTT
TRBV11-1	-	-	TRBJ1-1	CASSLVGGNTEAFF	TGTGCCAGCAGCTTAGTCGGAGGGAACACTGAAGCTTTCTTT
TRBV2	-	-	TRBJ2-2	CASSVEREFTGELFF	TGTGCCAGCAGTGTGGAACGGGAGTTCACCGGGGAGCTGTTTTTT
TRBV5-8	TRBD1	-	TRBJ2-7	CASSARGDRGNEQYF	TGTGCCAGCAGCGCTCGGGGGGACAGGGGCAACGAGCAGTACTTC
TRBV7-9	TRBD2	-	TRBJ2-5	CASSSMTSLETQYF	TGTGCCAGCAGTTCAATGACTAGCTTGGAGACCCAGTACTTC
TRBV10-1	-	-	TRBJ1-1	CASSESRTANTEAFF	TGCGCCAGCAGTGAGTCGAGGACAGCCAACACTGAAGCTTTCTTT
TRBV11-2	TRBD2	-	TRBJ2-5	CASSLHLMAGGRETQYF	TGTGCCAGCAGTTTGCACTTGATGGCGGGGGGGCGGGAGACCCAGTACTTC
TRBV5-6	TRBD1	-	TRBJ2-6	CASSPGGRRIYSGANVLTF	TGTGCCAGCAGCCCAGGGGGCAGGCGCATATACTCTGGGGCCAACGTCCTGACTTTC
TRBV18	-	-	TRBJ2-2	CASSPPAGNTGELFF	TGTGCCAGCTCACCACCAGCCGGGAACACCGGGGAGCTGTTTTTT